A selection of T cell receptor beta chains follows, all from one sample in a study of Graves' ophthalmopathy and Graves' hyperthyroidism. TCRdb re-derived calls from the multiplex PCR reads in MiXCR, one entry per CDR3 protein. The data show approximately 700,000 distinct CDR3 sequences, roughly 41% seen once. Sequencing was performed on peripheral blood. The receptor source for this set is an adult man with Graves' ophthalmopathy. The CDR3 runs from the conserved cysteine through the conserved F or W. A D gene is named only where the DNA matches it firmly. Clone size is shown for a subset of rows, as once, few, many or a class of expanded clone.

D: .
J: TRBJ2-1
size: .
V: TRBV6-6
DNA: TGTGCCAGCCAGGGTTTCAATGAGCAGTTCTTC
CDR3: CASQGFNEQFF

D: TRBD1
J: TRBJ2-5
size: .
V: TRBV7-2
DNA: TGTGCCAGCAGCATCGATACGGGACAGGGATGGCGGGAGACCCAGTACTTC
CDR3: CASSIDTGQGWRETQYF

D: .
J: TRBJ1-5
size: many
V: TRBV2
DNA: TGTGCCAGCAGTGATTCAGGGAATCAGCCCCAGCATTTT
CDR3: CASSDSGNQPQHF

D: TRBD1
J: TRBJ2-2
size: .
V: TRBV7-9
DNA: TGTGCCAGCAGGTCGGCAGGGGGCCTGTATAACGGGGAGCTGTTTTTT
CDR3: CASRSAGGLYNGELFF

D: .
J: TRBJ1-1
size: few
V: TRBV9
DNA: TGTGCCAGCAGCGTAGATCCAGAGGACACTGAAGCTTTCTTT
CDR3: CASSVDPEDTEAFF

D: .
J: TRBJ2-2
size: .
V: TRBV11-3
DNA: TGTGCCAGCAGCTTAGTCGGGCAGGGCAGCGGGGAGCTGTTTTTT
CDR3: CASSLVGQGSGELFF

D: .
J: TRBJ2-7
size: .
V: TRBV9
DNA: TGTGCCAGCAGCGTAGGGGATGGACAGCTCTCCTACGAGCAGTACTTC
CDR3: CASSVGDGQLSYEQYF

D: .
J: TRBJ2-3
size: .
V: TRBV19
DNA: TGTGCCAGTAGTATAGGCGGCGGCAGGGCAGATACGCAGTATTTT
CDR3: CASSIGGGRADTQYF

D: TRBD2
J: TRBJ2-7
size: .
V: TRBV6-2/TRBV6-3
DNA: TGTGCCAGCAGCTTAGGTCGACGGGGGGGCTACGAGCAGTACTTC
CDR3: CASSLGRRGGYEQYF

D: .
J: TRBJ1-5
size: .
V: TRBV25-1
DNA: TGTGCCAGCTTGGGACATAACAATCAGCCCCAGCATTTT
CDR3: CASLGHNNQPQHF

D: .
J: TRBJ2-7
size: .
V: TRBV9
DNA: TGTGCCAGCAGCCCCCGGGCAGGGGAGACACCCTACGAGCAGTACTTC
CDR3: CASSPRAGETPYEQYF

D: .
J: TRBJ2-3
size: few
V: TRBV29-1
DNA: TGCAGCGCTGGGGTAGCAGATACGCAGTATTTT
CDR3: CSAGVADTQYF

D: .
J: TRBJ1-2
size: many
V: TRBV7-2
DNA: TGTGCCAGCAGCTTTCGACAGCGGCCAGGCTACACCTTC
CDR3: CASSFRQRPGYTF

D: .
J: TRBJ1-1
size: few
V: TRBV12-3/TRBV12-4
DNA: TGTGCCAGCAGCTCATCGTGGCGGGGGCGCTTAGCTTTCTTT
CDR3: CASSSSWRGRLAFF

D: .
J: TRBJ1-1
size: .
V: TRBV19
DNA: TGTGCCATTAAATCAGGATACAACACTGAAGCTTTCTTT
CDR3: CAIKSGYNTEAFF

D: .
J: TRBJ2-7
size: .
V: TRBV7-9
DNA: TGTGCCAGCAGCTTAGGACAGCTCTCCTACGAGCAGTACTTC
CDR3: CASSLGQLSYEQYF

D: .
J: TRBJ1-1
size: few
V: TRBV7-8
DNA: TGTGCCAGCAGCCAAGATAGCCAGGGATACACTGAAGCTTTCTTT
CDR3: CASSQDSQGYTEAFF

D: TRBD1
J: TRBJ2-2
size: many
V: TRBV7-8
DNA: TGTGCCAGCAGCCCCCGGGACAGGGGAAACACCGGGGAGCTGTTTTTT
CDR3: CASSPRDRGNTGELFF

D: .
J: TRBJ2-1
size: .
V: TRBV29-1
DNA: TGCAGCGTTGAACTCGGCGGGACGGTTGACAATGAGCAGTTCTTC
CDR3: CSVELGGTVDNEQFF

D: .
J: TRBJ1-1
size: many
V: TRBV7-9
DNA: TGTGCCAGCAGCTTCTTCGGGCGCACTGAAGCTTTCTTT
CDR3: CASSFFGRTEAFF

D: .
J: TRBJ1-1
size: .
V: TRBV7-2
DNA: TGTGCCAGCAGCGGGGAGGGGGACACTGAAGCTTTCTTT
CDR3: CASSGEGDTEAFF

D: TRBD2
J: TRBJ2-5
size: few
V: TRBV6-5
DNA: TGTGCCAGCAGATCTAGCGGGGGGTCGCAAGAGACCCAGTACTTC
CDR3: CASRSSGGSQETQYF

D: TRBD1
J: TRBJ2-7
size: .
V: TRBV6-1
DNA: TGTGCCCGCAGTCCGATCGGACAGGGGTCCTACGAGCAGTACTTC
CDR3: CARSPIGQGSYEQYF

D: .
J: TRBJ2-7
size: once
V: TRBV7-2
DNA: TGTGCCAGCAGCTTTGACGGGGCAGGGAGCTCCTACGAGCAGTACTTC
CDR3: CASSFDGAGSSYEQYF

D: TRBD1
J: TRBJ1-4
size: few
V: TRBV29-1
DNA: TGCAGCGTTGGACAGGGAGATGAAAAACTGTTTTTT
CDR3: CSVGQGDEKLFF

D: TRBD2
J: TRBJ2-7
size: many
V: TRBV9
DNA: TGTGCCAGCAGCGTAGGTCCTAGCGGGCCCTACGAGCAGTACTTC
CDR3: CASSVGPSGPYEQYF

D: .
J: TRBJ2-3
size: .
V: TRBV7-4
DNA: TGTGCCAGCAGTCAACTTAGCACAGATACGCAGTATTTT
CDR3: CASSQLSTDTQYF

D: .
J: TRBJ2-2
size: few
V: TRBV24-1
DNA: TGTGCCACCAGTGCCGGAAGTGTGTTTGGGGAGCTGTTTTTT
CDR3: CATSAGSVFGELFF

D: .
J: TRBJ1-1
size: .
V: TRBV19
DNA: TGTGCCAGTAGTATTGGAGTTGGAGTATCGCCGAACACTGAAGCTTTCTTT
CDR3: CASSIGVGVSPNTEAFF

D: TRBD1
J: TRBJ2-5
size: .
V: TRBV10-3
DNA: TGTGCCATCAGTGAGTCAAGGGGGCGAGAGACCCAGTACTTC
CDR3: CAISESRGRETQYF

D: TRBD2
J: TRBJ2-5
size: few
V: TRBV7-6
DNA: TGTGCCAGCAGCGGCTTCGGACTAGTATCGGGGGAGACCCAGTACTTC
CDR3: CASSGFGLVSGETQYF

D: .
J: TRBJ2-6
size: few
V: TRBV20-1
DNA: TGCAGTTCCGTTCGGGACGAGAGCTCTGGGGCCAACGTCCTGACTTTC
CDR3: CSSVRDESSGANVLTF

D: TRBD2
J: TRBJ2-2
size: .
V: TRBV10-3
DNA: TGTGCCATCAGGGGTAGCGGGGGCAGGACCGGGGAGCTGTTTTTT
CDR3: CAIRGSGGRTGELFF

D: TRBD1
J: TRBJ2-7
size: .
V: TRBV27
DNA: TGCACGACCGGGACAGGAGGTTACGAGCAGTACTTC
CDR3: CTTGTGGYEQYF

D: .
J: TRBJ1-4
size: .
V: TRBV20-1
DNA: TGCAGTGCTAGATGGGAAGGGCCGGATGAAAAACTGTTTTTT
CDR3: CSARWEGPDEKLFF

D: TRBD1
J: TRBJ1-2
size: .
V: TRBV12-3/TRBV12-4
DNA: TGTGCCAGCAGTCGACAGGGGTTTGGCCACACCTTC
CDR3: CASSRQGFGHTF

D: .
J: TRBJ1-5
size: .
V: TRBV20-1
DNA: TGCAGTGCTAGATCTACAGGGACTTGGGGTAGGCCTCAGCCCCAGCATTTT
CDR3: CSARSTGTWGRPQPQHF

D: TRBD1
J: TRBJ1-2
size: .
V: TRBV11-2
DNA: TGTGCCAGCAGTGCTATTCACAGGGGAAAGGATGGCTACACCTTC
CDR3: CASSAIHRGKDGYTF

D: .
J: TRBJ2-2
size: .
V: TRBV10-3
DNA: TGTGCCATCAACGGCTCCCCGGGGAACACCGGGGAGCTGTTTTTT
CDR3: CAINGSPGNTGELFF

D: TRBD1
J: TRBJ2-5
size: .
V: TRBV5-6
DNA: TGTGCCAGCAGTTTGTCCGGGACAGGTCCTCCCCAAGAGACCCAGTACTTC
CDR3: CASSLSGTGPPQETQYF

D: .
J: TRBJ1-5
size: few
V: TRBV6-6
DNA: TGTGCCAGCAGTTCCGTTGGGGAGGGAGGTGACAATCAGCCCCAGCATTTT
CDR3: CASSSVGEGGDNQPQHF

D: .
J: TRBJ2-6
size: few
V: TRBV10-2
DNA: TGCGCCAGCAGTGAGAGAGGAGGGACCGGGGCCAACGTCCTGACTTTC
CDR3: CASSERGGTGANVLTF

D: .
J: TRBJ1-1
size: few
V: TRBV19
DNA: TGTGCCAGTACGTATCAGGGATCCACTGAAGCTTTCTTT
CDR3: CASTYQGSTEAFF

D: TRBD1
J: TRBJ1-5
size: .
V: TRBV6-6
DNA: TGTGCCAGCAGTTCAGGACAGGGGTGGGAGCCCCAGCATTTT
CDR3: CASSSGQGWEPQHF

D: TRBD2
J: TRBJ2-1
size: .
V: TRBV19
DNA: TGTGCCAGTAGTCCCTACCTAGCGGGAGTTAAGAATGAGCAGTTCTTC
CDR3: CASSPYLAGVKNEQFF

D: TRBD1
J: TRBJ2-5
size: .
V: TRBV15
DNA: TGTGCCACCAGCAGCTCCGGGGACAGGGCCCAAGAGACCCAGTACTTC
CDR3: CATSSSGDRAQETQYF

D: TRBD1
J: TRBJ1-6
size: .
V: TRBV2
DNA: TGTGCCGACGGACAGGGATCTTCACCCCTCCACTTT
CDR3: CADGQGSSPLHF

D: .
J: TRBJ2-2
size: .
V: TRBV10-3
DNA: TGTGCCAGCAACCTGGGGAACACCGGGGAGCTGTTTTTT
CDR3: CASNLGNTGELFF